This T cell receptor delta chain comes out of a study of human gamma delta and Vdelta1 T cells. This CDR3 spans 18 amino acids. The trim removed 2 bases at V and 3 bases at J, leaving 13 bases unmatched. In germline, CDR1 is TSWWSYY, CDR2 QGS. For this clone: Its antigen is unidentified.

With CATT, TCRdb re-called clones from the PCR reads. This table has some 13,000 delta-chain clones, roughly 50% appearing once. Study-wide points: Acute myeloid leukemia was reportedly broadly targeted by polyclonal Delta One T cells.

This TCR was sampled from a human donor in good health. The source material was Vdelta1 gamma-delta T cells from blood grown in culture (DOT cells). The V gene is TRDV1, the J gene TRDJ1, with TRDD3 identical over 9 bases. The CDR3 region has the DNA TGTGCTCTTGGGGAATGGGACCGGGCTGGGGGATTAGCCGATAAACTCATCTTT. Amino acid sequence: CALGEWDRAGGLADKLIF.